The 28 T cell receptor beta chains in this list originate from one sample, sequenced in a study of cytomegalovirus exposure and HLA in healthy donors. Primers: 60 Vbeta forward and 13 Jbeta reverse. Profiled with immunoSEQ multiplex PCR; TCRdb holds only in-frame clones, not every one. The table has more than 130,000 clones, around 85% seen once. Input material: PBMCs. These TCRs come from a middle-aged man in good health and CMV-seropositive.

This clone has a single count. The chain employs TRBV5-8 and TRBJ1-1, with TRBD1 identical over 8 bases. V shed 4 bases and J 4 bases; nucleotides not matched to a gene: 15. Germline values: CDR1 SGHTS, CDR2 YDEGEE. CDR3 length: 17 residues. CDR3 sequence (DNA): TGTGCCAGCAGCATCGGACAGGGTATTCTTTCGGGCACTGAAGCTTTCTTT. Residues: CASSIGQGILSGTEAFF.

The chain's CDR3 is CASSSGLAIYNEQFF. Here the CDR3 DNA reads TGTGCCAGCAGCTCTGGACTAGCGATCTACAATGAGCAGTTCTTC. V gene TRBV5-4 combines with J gene TRBJ2-1; 9 nucleotides agree with TRBD2. The CDR3 runs 15 residues. The V gene's germline CDR1 is SGHNT and CDR2 YYREEE (reference sequence). The junction had 4 bases not matched to a gene; V was cut back by 3 bases and J by 3 bases. Full variable domain (remainder filled in from reference TRBV5-4 and TRBJ2-1): ETGVTQSPTHLIKTRGQQVTLRCSSQSGHNTVSWYQQALGQGPQFIFQYYREEENGRGNFPPRFSGLQFPNYSSELNVNALELDDSALYLCASSSGLAIYNEQFFGPGTRLTVL.

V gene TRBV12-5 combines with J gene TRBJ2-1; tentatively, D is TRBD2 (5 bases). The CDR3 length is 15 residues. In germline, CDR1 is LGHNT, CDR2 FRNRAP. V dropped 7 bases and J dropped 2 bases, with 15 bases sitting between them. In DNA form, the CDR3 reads TGTGCTAGTGCCACCGACCGGGGAGCCTACAATGAGCAGTTCTTC. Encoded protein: CASATDRGAYNEQFF.

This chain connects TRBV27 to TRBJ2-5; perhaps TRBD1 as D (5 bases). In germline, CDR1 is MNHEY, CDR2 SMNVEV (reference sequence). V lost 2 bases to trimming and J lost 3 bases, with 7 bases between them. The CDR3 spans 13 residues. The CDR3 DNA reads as TGTGCCAGCAGTTTAAACAGGAAAGAGACCCAGTACTTC. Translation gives CASSLNRKETQYF.

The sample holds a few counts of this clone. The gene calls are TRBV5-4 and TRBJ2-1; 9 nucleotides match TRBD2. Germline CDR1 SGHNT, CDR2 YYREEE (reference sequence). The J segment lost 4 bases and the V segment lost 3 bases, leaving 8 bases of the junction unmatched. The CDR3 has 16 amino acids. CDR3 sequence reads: CASSSAASGTYNEQFF. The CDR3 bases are TGTGCCAGCAGCTCTGCTGCTAGCGGGACGTACAATGAGCAGTTCTTC.

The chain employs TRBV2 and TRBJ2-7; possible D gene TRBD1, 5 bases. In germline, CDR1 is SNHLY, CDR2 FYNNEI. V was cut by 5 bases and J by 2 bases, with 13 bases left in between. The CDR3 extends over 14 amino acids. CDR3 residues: CASSLGQAAYEQYF. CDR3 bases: TGTGCCAGCAGTTTGGGGCAGGCAGCCTACGAGCAGTACTTC.

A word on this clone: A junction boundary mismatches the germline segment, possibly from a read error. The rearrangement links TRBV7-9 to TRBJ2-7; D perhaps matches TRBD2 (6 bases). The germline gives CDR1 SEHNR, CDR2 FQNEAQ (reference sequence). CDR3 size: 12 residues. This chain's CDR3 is CSSSSGTSPTYF. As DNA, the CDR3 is TGTTCCAGCAGCTCCGGGACTTCCCCTACGTACTTC.

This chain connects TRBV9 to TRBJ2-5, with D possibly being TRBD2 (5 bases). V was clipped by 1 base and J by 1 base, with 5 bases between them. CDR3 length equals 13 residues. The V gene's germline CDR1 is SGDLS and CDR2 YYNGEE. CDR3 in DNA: TGTGCCAGCAGCGTACGGGGCCAAGAGACCCAGTACTTC. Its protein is CASSVRGQETQYF.

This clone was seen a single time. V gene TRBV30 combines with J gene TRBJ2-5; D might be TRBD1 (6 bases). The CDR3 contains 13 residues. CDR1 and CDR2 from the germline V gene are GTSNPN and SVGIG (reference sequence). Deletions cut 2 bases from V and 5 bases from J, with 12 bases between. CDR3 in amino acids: CAWSNGGRETQYF. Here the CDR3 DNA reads TGTGCCTGGAGTAATGGGGGCAGGGAGACCCAGTACTTC.

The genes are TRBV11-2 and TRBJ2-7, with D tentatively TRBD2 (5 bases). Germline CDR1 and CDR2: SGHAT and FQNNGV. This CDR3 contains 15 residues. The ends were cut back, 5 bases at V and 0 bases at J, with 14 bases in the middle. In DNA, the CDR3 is TGTGCCAGCAGCGGTCTAGTAGGGAGCTCCTACGAGCAGTACTTC. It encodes CASSGLVGSSYEQYF.

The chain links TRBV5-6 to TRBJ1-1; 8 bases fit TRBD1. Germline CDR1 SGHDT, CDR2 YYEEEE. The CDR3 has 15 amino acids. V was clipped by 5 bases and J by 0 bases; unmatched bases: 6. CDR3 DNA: TGTGCCAGCAGGTACCGGGACAGGTTGAACACTGAAGCTTTCTTT. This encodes CASRYRDRLNTEAFF.

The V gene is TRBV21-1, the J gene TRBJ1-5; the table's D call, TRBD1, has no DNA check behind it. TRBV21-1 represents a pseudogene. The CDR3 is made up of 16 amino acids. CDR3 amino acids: CASSHSWDRVGQPQHF. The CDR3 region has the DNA TGTGCCAGCAGCCACTCGTGGGACAGGGTTGGCCAGCCCCAGCATTTT.

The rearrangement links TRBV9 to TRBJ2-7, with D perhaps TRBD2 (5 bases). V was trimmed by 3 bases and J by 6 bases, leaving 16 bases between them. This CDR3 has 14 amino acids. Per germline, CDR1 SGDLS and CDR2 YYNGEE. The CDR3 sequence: CASSGREQMIEQYF. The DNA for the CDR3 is TGTGCCAGCAGCGGCCGGGAACAAATGATCGAGCAGTACTTC.

The CDR3 DNA reads as TGTGCCAGCAGTGAACGGGGACTAGCGGGATGGGAGCAGTACTTC. Amino acids: CASSERGLAGWEQYF. The rearrangement uses TRBV6-1 and TRBJ2-5, with 13 bases identical to TRBD2. CDR1 and CDR2 from the germline V gene are MNHNS and SASEGT. The CDR3 spans 15 residues. The J segment lost 11 bases and the V segment lost 2 bases, leaving 8 bases of the junction unmatched.

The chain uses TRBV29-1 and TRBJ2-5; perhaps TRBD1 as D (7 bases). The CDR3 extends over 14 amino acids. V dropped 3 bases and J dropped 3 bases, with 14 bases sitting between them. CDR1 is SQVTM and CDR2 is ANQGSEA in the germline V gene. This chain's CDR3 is CSVEIQGGKETQYF. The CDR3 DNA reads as TGCAGCGTTGAGATTCAGGGGGGTAAAGAGACCCAGTACTTC.

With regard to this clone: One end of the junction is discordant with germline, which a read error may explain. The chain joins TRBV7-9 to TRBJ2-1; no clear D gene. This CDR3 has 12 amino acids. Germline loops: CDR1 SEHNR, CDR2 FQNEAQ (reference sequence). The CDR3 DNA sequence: TGTTCCAGCAGCTCAATCAACAATGAGCAGTTCTTC. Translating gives CSSSSINNEQFF.

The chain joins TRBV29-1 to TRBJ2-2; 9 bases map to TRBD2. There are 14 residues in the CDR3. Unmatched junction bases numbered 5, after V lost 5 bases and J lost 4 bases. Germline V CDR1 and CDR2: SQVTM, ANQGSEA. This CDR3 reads CSVSGGYSTGELFF. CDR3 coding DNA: TGCAGCGTTAGCGGGGGGTATTCCACCGGGGAGCTGTTTTTT.

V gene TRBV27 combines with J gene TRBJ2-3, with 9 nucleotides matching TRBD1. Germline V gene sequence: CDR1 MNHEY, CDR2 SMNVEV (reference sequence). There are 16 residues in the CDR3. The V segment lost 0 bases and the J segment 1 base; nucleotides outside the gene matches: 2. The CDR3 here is CASSLSNRGRTDTQYF. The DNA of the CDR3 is TGTGCCAGCAGTTTATCCAACAGGGGGCGCACAGATACGCAGTATTTT.

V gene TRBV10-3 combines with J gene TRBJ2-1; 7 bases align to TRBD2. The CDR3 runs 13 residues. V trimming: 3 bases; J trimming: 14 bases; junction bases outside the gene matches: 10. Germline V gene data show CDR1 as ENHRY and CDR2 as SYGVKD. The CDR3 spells CAISDLLREWEFF. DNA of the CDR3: TGTGCCATCAGTGATCTGTTGCGGGAGTGGGAGTTCTTC.

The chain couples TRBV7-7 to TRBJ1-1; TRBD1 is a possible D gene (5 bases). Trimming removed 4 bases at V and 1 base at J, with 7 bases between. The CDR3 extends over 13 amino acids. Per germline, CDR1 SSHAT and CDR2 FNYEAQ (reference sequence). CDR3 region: CASSSDRNTEAFF. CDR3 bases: TGTGCCAGCAGCTCAGACAGGAACACTGAAGCTTTCTTT.

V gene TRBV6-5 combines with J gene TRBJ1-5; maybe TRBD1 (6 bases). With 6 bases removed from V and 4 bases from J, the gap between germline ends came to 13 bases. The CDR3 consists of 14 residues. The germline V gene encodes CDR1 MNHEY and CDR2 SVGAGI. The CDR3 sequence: CASSRGLANQPQHF. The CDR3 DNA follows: TGTGCCAGCAGCAGGGGTTTGGCGAATCAGCCCCAGCATTTT.

The CDR3 DNA follows: TGCGCCAGCAGCCAAGATAGTGCGAGGAGAACTGAAGCTTTCTTT. Its translation is CASSQDSARRTEAFF. The rearrangement uses TRBV4-1 and TRBJ1-1; no reliable D call. This CDR3 contains 15 residues. The germline V and J ends were trimmed by 0 bases and 5 bases, with 13 bases remaining between them. Germline loops: CDR1 MGHRA, CDR2 YSYEKL.

The CDR3 nucleotides are TGTGCCAGCTACCCGGGGGGACCTGGGGCCAACGTCCTGACTTTC. It encodes CASYPGGPGANVLTF. The V gene is TRBV2, the J gene TRBJ2-6; 7 bases are a match to TRBD2. CDR1 and CDR2 (germline): SNHLY, FYNNEI. With 8 bases clipped from V and 2 bases from J, the junction kept 6 bases outside the gene matches. This CDR3 region has 15 residues.

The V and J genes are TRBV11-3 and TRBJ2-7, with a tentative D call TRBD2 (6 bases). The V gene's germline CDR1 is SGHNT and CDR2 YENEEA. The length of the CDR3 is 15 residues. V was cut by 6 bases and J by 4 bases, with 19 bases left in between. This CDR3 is CASRLRGPGDYEQYF. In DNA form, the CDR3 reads TGTGCCAGCAGATTAAGGGGACCGGGAGATTACGAGCAGTACTTC. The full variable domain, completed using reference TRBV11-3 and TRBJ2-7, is EAGVVQSPRYKIIEKKQPVAFWCNPISGHNTLYWYLQNLGQGPELLIRYENEEAVDDSQLPKDRFSAERLKGVDSTLKIQPAELGDSAVYLCASRLRGPGDYEQYFGPGTRLTVT.

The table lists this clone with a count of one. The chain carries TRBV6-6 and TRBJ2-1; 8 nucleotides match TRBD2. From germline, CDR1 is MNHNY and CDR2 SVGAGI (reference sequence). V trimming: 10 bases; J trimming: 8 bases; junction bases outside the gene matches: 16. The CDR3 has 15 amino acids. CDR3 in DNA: TGTGCCACCAGGATTTTGACTAGCGCGGTCTATGAGCAGTTCTTC. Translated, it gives CATRILTSAVYEQFF.

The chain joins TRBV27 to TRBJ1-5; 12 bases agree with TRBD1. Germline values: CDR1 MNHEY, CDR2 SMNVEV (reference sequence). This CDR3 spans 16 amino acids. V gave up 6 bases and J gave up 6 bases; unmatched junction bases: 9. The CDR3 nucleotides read TGTGCCAGCAGGCCCCGGGACAGGGGGCCCAGTCAGCCCCAGCATTTT. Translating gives CASRPRDRGPSQPQHF.

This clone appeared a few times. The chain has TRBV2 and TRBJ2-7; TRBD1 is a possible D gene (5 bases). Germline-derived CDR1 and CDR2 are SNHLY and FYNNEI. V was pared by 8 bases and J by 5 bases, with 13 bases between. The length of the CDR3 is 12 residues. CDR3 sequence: CASAQGLNEQYF. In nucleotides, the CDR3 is TGTGCCAGCGCCCAGGGCCTTAACGAGCAGTACTTC. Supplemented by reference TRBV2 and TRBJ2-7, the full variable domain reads EPEVTQTPSHQVTQMGQEVILRCVPISNHLYFYWYRQILGQKVEFLVSFYNNEISEKSEIFDDQFSVERPDGSNFTLKIRSTKLEDSAMYFCASAQGLNEQYFGPGTRLTVT.

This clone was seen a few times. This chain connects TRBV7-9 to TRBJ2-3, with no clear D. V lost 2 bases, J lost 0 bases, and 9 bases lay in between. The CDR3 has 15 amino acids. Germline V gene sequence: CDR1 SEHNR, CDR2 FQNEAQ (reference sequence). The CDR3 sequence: CASSLLGTSTDTQYF. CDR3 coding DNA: TGTGCCAGCAGCTTACTAGGAACTAGCACAGATACGCAGTATTTT. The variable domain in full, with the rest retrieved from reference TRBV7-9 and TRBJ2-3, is DTGVSQNPRHKITKRGQNVTFRCDPISEHNRLYWYRQTLGQGPEFLTYFQNEAQLEKSRLLSDRFSAERPKGSFSTLEIQRTEQGDSAMYLCASSLLGTSTDTQYFGPGTRLTVL.